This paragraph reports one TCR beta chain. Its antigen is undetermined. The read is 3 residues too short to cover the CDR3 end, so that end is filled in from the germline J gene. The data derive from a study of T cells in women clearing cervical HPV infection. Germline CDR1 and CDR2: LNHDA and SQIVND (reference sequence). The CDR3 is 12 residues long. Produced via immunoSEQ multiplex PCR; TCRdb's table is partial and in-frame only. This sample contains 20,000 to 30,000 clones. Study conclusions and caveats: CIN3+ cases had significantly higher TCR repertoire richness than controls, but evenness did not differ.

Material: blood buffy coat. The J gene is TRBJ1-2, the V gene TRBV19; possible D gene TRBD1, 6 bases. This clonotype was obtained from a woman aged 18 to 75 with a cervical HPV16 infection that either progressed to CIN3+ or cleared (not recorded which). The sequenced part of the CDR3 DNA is TGTGCCAGTACCAGGGGCGCACAGAGC. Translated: CASTRGAQS. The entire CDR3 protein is CASTRGAQSYTF.